The clone carrying this TCR beta chain was detected once. Its antigen is undetermined. The V gene's germline CDR1 is LGHNA and CDR2 YSLEER. With 0 bases removed from V and 10 bases from J, the gap between germline ends came to 15 bases. The length of the CDR3 is 14 residues. TCRdb's table, derived via immunoSEQ multiplex PCR, lists solely in-frame clones and lacks some. The table lists about 78,000 clones, just over 95% of them singletons. Thymus pieces cut out during corrective heart surgery were the tissue that was used. Donors were healthy Finnish babies undergoing corrective operations for congenital heart defects. The data stem from a study of human thymus T cells. Whole-study results and caveats: Related research has reported that thymic repertoires overlap highly among unrelated individuals.

Sample: thymus tissue. V gene TRBV4-3 combines with J gene TRBJ1-2; perhaps TRBD1 as D (6 bases). The clonotype comes from a boy under two years old with a congenital heart defect but otherwise immunologically healthy. The CDR3 is CASSQERNREDYTF. CDR3 nucleotide sequence: TGCGCCAGCAGCCAAGAACGGAACAGGGAAGACTACACCTTC.